This TCR beta chain was sequenced during a study of blood T cell repertoires in COVID-19. Method: immunoSEQ multiplex PCR; TCRdb's copy keeps in-frame clones and lacks some. The sample gives 150,000 to 200,000 clones, about 88% of which show up once; less than 1% is in the top ten. This CDR3 is 12 amino acids long. The V end was cut by 1 base, the J end by 6 bases, with 6 bases between. The sample consisted of peripheral blood. This rearrangement joins TRBV12-3 or TRBV12-4 to TRBJ1-2, with D unclear. This sequence originates from a young man with acute or convalescent COVID-19. The CDR3 DNA follows: TGTGCCAGCAGTTTAGGTCAGGATGGCTACACCTTC. Protein: CASSLGQDGYTF.